Listed here are 22 T cell receptor beta chains from one sample, sequenced in a study of T cells after yellow fever vaccination. TCRdb reanalysed the 5' RACE reads using MiXCR and keeps one entry per CDR3 protein. Of some 550,000 distinct CDR3 sequences listed, about a fifth were seen once; the top ten hold roughly an eighth. Sequences were derived from PBMCs, sampled 15 days after the yellow fever booster vaccination. Receptors were obtained from a man between 25 and 39 years old who received the YFV17D yellow fever vaccine.

As to this clonotype: At one end the junction does not follow the germline gene, possibly because of a read error. The genes are TRBV20-1 and TRBJ2-5; maybe TRBD1 (5 bases). Germline V lookup: CDR1 DFQATT, CDR2 SNEGSKA (reference sequence). This CDR3 is built from 12 residues. The CDR3 DNA reads TGCAGTGCTACAGGGCTTCAAGCGACCCAGTACTTC. It is translated as CSATGLQATQYF.

This clonotype has a handful of counts. The CDR3 sequence is CSADSSGSFEDEQFF. The CDR3 DNA reads TGCAGTGCTGATTCTAGCGGGAGCTTTGAGGATGAGCAGTTCTTC. The gene calls are TRBV20-1 and TRBJ2-1; the match to TRBD2 covers 10 bases. This CDR3 spans 15 amino acids. Per the germline V gene, CDR1 is DFQATT and CDR2 is SNEGSKA (reference sequence). Trimming at V came to 5 bases and at J to 8 bases, leaving 12 bases not matched to a gene.

This clonotype has only a few counts. V usage is TRBV4-3 and J usage is TRBJ2-3, with 7 bases identical to TRBD2. The CDR3 has 18 amino acids. Germline assignment: CDR1 LGHNA and CDR2 YSLEER. V shed 0 bases and J 4 bases; nucleotides not matched to a gene: 13. The CDR3, as DNA: TGCGCCAGCAGCCAAGAGATTGGTGGCGGGAGCGTCTCAGATACGCAGTATTTT. This sequence encodes CASSQEIGGGSVSDTQYF.

CDR3 sequence: CASSPRQGQRYEQYF. The DNA for the CDR3 is TGTGCCAGCAGCCCTAGGCAGGGACAGCGATACGAGCAGTACTTC. The V call is TRBV7-9, the J call TRBJ2-7; TRBD1 matches at 7 bases. Germline V lookup: CDR1 SEHNR, CDR2 FQNEAQ (reference sequence). The V segment lost 5 bases and the J segment 4 bases; nucleotides outside the gene matches: 11. The length of the CDR3 is 15 residues.

This clonotype was detected only a few times. This chain connects TRBV29-1 to TRBJ2-5; no clear D gene. V lost 6 bases and J lost 1, with 18 bases in between. Germline V lookup: CDR1 SQVTM, CDR2 ANQGSEA. This CDR3 contains 15 residues. The CDR3 nucleotides are TGCAGCGTCCCCCGCTGGGCGGCGGCCCAAGAGACCCAGTACTTC. Translation: CSVPRWAAAQETQYF.

This clonotype was counted only a few times. This chain joins TRBV5-1 and TRBJ2-5, with a possible D match to TRBD1 (6 bases). Germline V lookup: CDR1 SGHRS, CDR2 YFSETQ. CDR3 length equals 14 residues. V gave up 2 bases and J gave up 4 bases, with 12 bases separating them. DNA for the CDR3: TGCGCCAGCAGCTTACAGGGTTATTTAGAGACCCAGTACTTC. As protein: CASSLQGYLETQYF. Filled out from reference TRBV5-1 and TRBJ2-5, the complete variable domain reads KAGVTQTPRYLIKTRGQQVTLSCSPISGHRSVSWYQQTPGQGLQFLFEYFSETQRNKGNFPGRFSGRQFSNSRSEMNVSTLELGDSALYLCASSLQGYLETQYFGPGTRLLVL.

The V gene is TRBV3-1, the J gene TRBJ2-1; 11 bases are a match to TRBD2. The length of the CDR3 is 17 residues. After removal of 10 bases from V and 7 bases from J, the junction contained 18 bases not matched to a gene. Germline V lookup: CDR1 LGHDT, CDR2 YNNKEL (reference sequence). The CDR3 nucleotides are TGTGCCACCTCCCAAGAGATTCTAGCGGGAGGTTATAATGAGCAGTTCTTC. It translates to CATSQEILAGGYNEQFF.

The chain is built from TRBV5-8 and TRBJ1-3; a possible D gene is TRBD1 (5 bases). Germline V CDR1 and CDR2: SGHTS, YDEGEE. The germline V and J ends were trimmed by 4 bases and 4 bases, with 15 bases remaining between them. The CDR3 extends over 15 amino acids. Written as DNA, the CDR3 is TGTGCCAGCAGCAAAGACCAGGGAGGAGGAAACACCATATATTTT. Its protein is CASSKDQGGGNTIYF.

The rearrangement links TRBV20-1 to TRBJ2-3, with 7 bases lining up with TRBD2. The CDR3 spans 12 residues. Germline V gene sequence: CDR1 DFQATT, CDR2 SNEGSKA (reference sequence). V dropped 4 bases and J dropped 6; count of bases not matched to a gene: 4. CDR3 loop: CSATGLGDTQYF. DNA for the CDR3: TGCAGTGCTACCGGACTAGGGGATACGCAGTATTTT.

This clonotype was counted at least ten times. The J gene is TRBJ2-2, the V gene TRBV6-1, with unresolved D. V was shortened by 8 bases and J by 4 bases, with 11 bases between the two germline ends. The germline V gene encodes CDR1 MNHNS and CDR2 SASEGT. The CDR3 totals 13 residues. The CDR3 loop reads CASRESSTGELFF. Here the CDR3 DNA reads TGTGCCAGCCGCGAAAGTAGCACCGGGGAGCTGTTTTTT.

The genes are TRBV7-8 and TRBJ2-1, with TRBD2 matching 11 bases. The V gene's germline CDR1 is SGHVS and CDR2 FQNEAQ. CDR3 length: 15 amino acids. With 5 bases clipped from V and 6 bases from J, the junction kept 6 bases outside the gene matches. CDR3 region: CASSQNGLAGNEQFF. CDR3 DNA: TGTGCCAGCAGCCAAAACGGACTAGCGGGCAATGAGCAGTTCTTC.

This clonotype was picked up many times. This CDR3 is CAWKIQDGELFF. CDR3 DNA sequence: TGTGCCTGGAAAATCCAAGACGGGGAGCTGTTTTTT. This sequence joins TRBV30 and TRBJ2-2; D gene uncertain. This CDR3 has 12 residues. Per the germline V gene, CDR1 is GTSNPN and CDR2 is SVGIG (reference sequence). V lost 4 bases and J lost 7, with 10 bases in between. Full variable domain (outside the CDR3, taken from reference TRBV30 and TRBJ2-2): SQTIHQWPATLVQPVGSPLSLECTVEGTSNPNLYWYRQAAGRGLQLLFYSVGIGQISSEVPQNLSASRPQDRQFILSSKKLLLSDSGFYLCAWKIQDGELFFGEGSRLTVL.

V and J are TRBV15 and TRBJ1-1; D unclear. The V and J ends lost 3 bases and 4 bases respectively, with 9 bases between them. The germline gives CDR1 LNHNV, CDR2 YYDKDF (reference sequence). The CDR3 covers 13 residues. This chain's CDR3 is CATSSQGFTEAFF. The CDR3 nucleotides are TGTGCCACCAGCAGCCAAGGGTTCACTGAAGCTTTCTTT.

The chain carries TRBV2 and TRBJ2-1, with D unresolved. The CDR3 extends over 14 amino acids. Germline loops: CDR1 SNHLY, CDR2 FYNNEI. With 6 bases removed from V and 6 bases from J, the gap between germline ends came to 15 bases. CDR3 DNA: TGTGCCAGCAGGGCCGGGTCCTGGGGCAATGAGCAGTTCTTC. This sequence encodes CASRAGSWGNEQFF.

The V gene is TRBV29-1, the J gene TRBJ1-1; D unclear. Germline V lookup: CDR1 SQVTM, CDR2 ANQGSEA. V lost 1 base and J 0 bases, leaving 6 bases between the germline ends. The CDR3 consists of 13 residues. The CDR3: CSVEGVLNTEAFF. For the CDR3, the DNA is TGCAGCGTTGAAGGGGTTTTGAACACTGAAGCTTTCTTT. The full variable domain, in which reference TRBV29-1 and TRBJ1-1 provide the parts outside the CDR3, is SAVISQKPSRDICQRGTSLTIQCQVDSQVTMMFWYRQQPGQSLTLIATANQGSEATYESGFVIDKFPISRPNLTFSTLTVSNMSPEDSSIYLCSVEGVLNTEAFFGQGTRLTVV.

This sequence joins TRBV10-3 and TRBJ1-1; D gene unclear. This CDR3 contains 16 residues. Germline V gene data show CDR1 as ENHRY and CDR2 as SYGVKD. Trimming left V 10 bases short and J 4 bases short, with 25 bases between. The CDR3: CATHRGVFTGATEAFF. The CDR3 DNA is TGTGCCACCCACAGAGGTGTGTTCACGGGAGCCACTGAAGCTTTCTTT.

V gene TRBV7-2 combines with J gene TRBJ2-7; a possible D gene is TRBD1 (5 bases). V was shortened by 5 bases and J by 3 bases, with 14 bases between the two germline ends. Germline V CDR1 and CDR2: SGHTA, FQGNSA. The CDR3 contains 14 residues. In DNA, the CDR3 is TGTGCCAGCAGCACGACAGCGAACGGCTACGAGCAGTACTTC. Its protein is CASSTTANGYEQYF. Full variable domain (rest looked up from reference TRBV7-2 and TRBJ2-7): GAGVSQSPSNKVTEKGKDVELRCDPISGHTALYWYRQSLGQGLEFLIYFQGNSAPDKSGLPSDRFSAERTGGSVSTLTIQRTQQEDSAVYLCASSTTANGYEQYFGPGTRLTVT.

This clonotype was picked up a small number of times. The V gene is TRBV20-1, the J gene TRBJ1-1; D possibly corresponds to TRBD1 (5 bases). This CDR3 is 13 amino acids long. Looked up from germline, CDR1 is DFQATT and CDR2 is SNEGSKA (reference sequence). V lost 6 bases, J lost 6 bases, and 17 bases lay in between. The CDR3 protein is CSASGLERPEAFF. Here the CDR3 DNA reads TGCAGTGCCTCGGGACTCGAACGCCCTGAAGCTTTCTTT.

The CDR3 coding sequence is TGTGCCAGCAGCTTAGAGTTTCACGGAACTTCCTACGAGCAGTACTTC. Translated: CASSLEFHGTSYEQYF. The gene calls are TRBV7-2 and TRBJ2-7, with D hard to call. V lost 1 base and J 1 base, leaving 14 bases between the germline ends. Germline V gives CDR1 SGHTA, CDR2 FQGNSA. CDR3 length: 16 residues.

The J gene is TRBJ2-1, the V gene TRBV5-1; maybe TRBD1 (5 bases). CDR3 length: 13 residues. Germline V CDR1 and CDR2: SGHRS, YFSETQ. Trimming took off 4 bases at V and 7 bases at J, with 12 bases between the two ends. DNA for the CDR3: TGCGCCAGCAGCCAGATACAGGCGAATGAGCAGTTCTTC. Amino acids: CASSQIQANEQFF.

The CDR3 loop reads CAWSVPPPSYNEQFF. The DNA for the CDR3 is TGTGCCTGGAGTGTACCCCCGCCCTCCTACAATGAGCAGTTCTTC. The rearrangement joins TRBV30 to TRBJ2-1; D is ambiguous. Trimming removed 0 bases at V and 0 bases at J, with 9 bases between. The germline gives CDR1 GTSNPN, CDR2 SVGIG (reference sequence). The CDR3 consists of 15 residues.

In this sample, this clonotype turned up a few times. The rearrangement uses TRBV7-2 and TRBJ2-3; 7 bases are a match to TRBD1. Per the germline V gene, CDR1 is SGHTA and CDR2 is FQGNSA. This CDR3 comprises 13 residues. The J segment lost 4 bases and the V segment lost 5 bases, leaving 3 bases of the junction unmatched. Here the CDR3 DNA reads TGTGCCAGCAGCCGACAGGGCCCAGATACGCAGTATTTT. Translation: CASSRQGPDTQYF.